These T cell receptor beta chains were read from a single sample in a study of cytomegalovirus exposure and HLA in healthy donors. Sequenced by immunoSEQ multiplex PCR; TCRdb stores in-frame clones only, minus some. The sample shows 300,000 to 350,000 clones, 70% to 90% of them seen only once. Sequencing was carried out using PBMCs. The receptors originated from a man aged 30 to 45 in good health and CMV-seronegative. Each CDR3 is given without its conserved first and last residue.

V gene	J gene	CDR3 protein
TRBV10-1	TRBJ2-5	ASRIRDRGETQY
TRBV27	TRBJ2-6	ASSPTGTGANVLT
TRBV13	TRBJ2-3	ASSITDTQY
TRBV4-1	TRBJ2-3	ASSQGITGTSTDTQY
TRBV30	TRBJ1-5	AWSGAPGNQPQH
TRBV5-1	TRBJ2-7	ASSPGQRYEQY
TRBV18	TRBJ1-1	ASSPGQENTEAF
TRBV7-9	TRBJ2-5	ASSLGSQETQY
TRBV7-9	TRBJ1-1	ASSLGTANTEAF
TRBV4-1	TRBJ1-2	ASSPLEDQEGRFGYT
TRBV5-1	TRBJ2-5	ASSLTGGVETQY
TRBV6-6	TRBJ2-7	ASSYSSEQY
TRBV7-2	TRBJ2-7	ASSLALEQY
TRBV19	TRBJ1-6	ASSLPTGLGSPLH
TRBV6-6	TRBJ2-5	ASSTTSGAPQY
TRBV29-1	TRBJ1-1	SVTDTGSNTEAF
TRBV6-6	TRBJ2-7	ASSYAGEDYEQY
TRBV4-2	TRBJ1-5	ASSQDQRVRQPQH
TRBV6-6	TRBJ1-2	ASSYEGATASGYT
TRBV11-2	TRBJ1-1	ASSLDGGRSGSAEAF
TRBV2	TRBJ2-5	ASSEGQGRGETQY
TRBV5-1	TRBJ1-6	ASSPTTGTLNSPLH
TRBV6-1	TRBJ2-7	ASSGTGSYEQY
TRBV2	TRBJ1-5	ASSDYGRQSNQPQH
TRBV5-4	TRBJ1-2	ASNSYREVDGYT
TRBV6-5	TRBJ1-1	ASSRQKNTEAF
TRBV6-1	TRBJ1-1	ASRARGVYTEAF
TRBV5-6	TRBJ2-5	ASSFASENQETQY
TRBV5-1	TRBJ1-4	ASSLVQGNEKLF
TRBV5-1	TRBJ2-7	ASSLDPGGYEQY
TRBV2	TRBJ1-1	ASSVREVDTEAF
TRBV6-5	TRBJ1-5	ASSYQAGVTQPQH
TRBV5-1	TRBJ2-1	ASSLYGDRSYNEQF
TRBV4-3	TRBJ1-4	ASSQDVVQGYNEKLF
TRBV11-2	TRBJ2-7	ASSLLTGILVPEQY
TRBV7-2	TRBJ1-5	ASSSLDRSNGQPQH
TRBV5-5	TRBJ1-3	ASSRDTGYSSGNTIY
TRBV7-8	TRBJ1-2	ASSPYLGSTLLYGYT
TRBV7-9	TRBJ2-5	ASSPGAGETQY
TRBV10-3	TRBJ2-2	AISEKLAGGVGELF